This TCR beta chain was found in a study of early stage breast cancer tumors. The repertoire was sequenced with immunoSEQ multiplex PCR; TCRdb's copy has only in-frame clones and lacks some. The table shows about 14,000 clones, with 79% occurring only once. Sufficient DNA from normal breast often required about 85-330 mg tissue. Sequencing was done on a sample of normal breast tissue next to the tumor. The source is a person aged 45 to 59 with breast cancer.

As DNA, the CDR3 is TGTGCCAGCAGCCCAGGACAGGGGTCGGTGAAGTACTTC. Protein: CASSPGQGSVKYF. V gene TRBV7-9 combines with J gene TRBJ2-7, with TRBD1 identical over 9 bases. The CDR3 loop spans 13 amino acids. Per the germline V gene, CDR1 is SEHNR and CDR2 is FQNEAQ (reference sequence). J was trimmed by 11 bases and V by 5 bases; bases with no gene match: 10.